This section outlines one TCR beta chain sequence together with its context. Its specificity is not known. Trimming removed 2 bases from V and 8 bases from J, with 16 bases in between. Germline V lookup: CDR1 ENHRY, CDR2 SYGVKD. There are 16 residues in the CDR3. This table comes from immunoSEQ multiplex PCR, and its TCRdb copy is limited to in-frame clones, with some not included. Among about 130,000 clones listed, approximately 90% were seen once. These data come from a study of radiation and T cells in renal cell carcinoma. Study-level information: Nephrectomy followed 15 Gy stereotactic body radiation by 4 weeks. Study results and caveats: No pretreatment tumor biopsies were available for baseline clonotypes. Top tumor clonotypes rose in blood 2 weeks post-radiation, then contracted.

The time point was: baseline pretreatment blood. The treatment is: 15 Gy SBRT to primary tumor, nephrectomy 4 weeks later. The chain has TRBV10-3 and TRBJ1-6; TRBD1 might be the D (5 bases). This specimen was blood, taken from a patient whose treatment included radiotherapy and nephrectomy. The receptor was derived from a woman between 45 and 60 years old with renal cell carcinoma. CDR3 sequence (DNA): TGTGCCATCAGTGAGGCTAGCGGGGGGGGGTATTCACCCCTCCACTTT. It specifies CAISEASGGGYSPLHF.